This TCR beta chain was captured in a study of identical twins. Study-level findings and limits: Models came in too low on out-of-frame TCR alpha sharing in monozygotic twins. Instead of following the same donors, the conclusions were based on cross-sectional statistical analysis.

In every case, the donor was a healthy Caucasian. TCRdb processed the 5' RACE reads anew with MiXCR; each CDR3 protein has one entry. Here the sample spans 500,000 to 600,000 distinct CDR3 sequences, about 20% being singletons. As regards this clonotype: Its antigen is not identified.

The same specimen was also included in a second study, on T cells expressing NK-cell markers. That work contributes: Seven of the eight sequenced donors were classified as HCMV-seropositive, and one was classified as seronegative.

The origin of this receptor is a woman between 18 and 29 years old in good health. Sequences were obtained from CD4+ T cells sorted from blood.

Here the CDR3 DNA reads TGTGCCAGCAGTTTGTGGTACACGGGGCAATCCAATCAGCCCCAGCATTTT. Amino acid sequence: CASSLWYTGQSNQPQHF. V gene TRBV12-3 or TRBV12-4 combines with J gene TRBJ1-5, with D perhaps TRBD1 (5 bases). The CDR3 is 17 residues long. Trimming shortened V by 3 bases and J by 3 bases, and 18 bases separated the two germline ends.